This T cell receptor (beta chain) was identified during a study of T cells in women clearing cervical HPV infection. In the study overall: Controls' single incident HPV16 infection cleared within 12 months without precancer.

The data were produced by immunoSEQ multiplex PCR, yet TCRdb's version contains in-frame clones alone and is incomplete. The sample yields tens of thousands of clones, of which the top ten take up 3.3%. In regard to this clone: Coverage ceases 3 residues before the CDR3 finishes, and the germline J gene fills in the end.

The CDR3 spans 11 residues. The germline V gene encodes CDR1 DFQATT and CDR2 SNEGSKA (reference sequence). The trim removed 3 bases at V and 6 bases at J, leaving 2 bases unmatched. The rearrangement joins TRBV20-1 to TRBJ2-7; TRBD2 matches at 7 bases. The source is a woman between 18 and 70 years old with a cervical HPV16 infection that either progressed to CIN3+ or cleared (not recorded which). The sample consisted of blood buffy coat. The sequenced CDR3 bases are TGCAGTGCTAGTTCGGGGGGCGAG. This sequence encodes CSASSGGE. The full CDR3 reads CSASSGGEQYF.